Listed here are 17 T cell receptor beta chains from one sample, sequenced in a study of blood T cells in healthy people across ages. Through a sample-barcoded 5' primer and a J-beta primer mix, a second PCR was run for roughly 6 to 12 cycles. TCRdb reprocessed the 5' RACE reads with MiXCR, giving one entry per CDR3 protein. The sample consists of hundreds of thousands of distinct CDR3 sequences, more than 35% of them appearing once. The sample taken for sequencing was blood. The receptors were sampled from an elderly man in good health.

The chain employs TRBV30 and TRBJ2-7, with 9 bases identical to TRBD1. This CDR3 is built from 16 residues. The germline V gene encodes CDR1 GTSNPN and CDR2 SVGIG (reference sequence). Germline trimming cut 2 bases from V and 3 bases from J; bases unmatched to any gene: 11. The chain's CDR3 is CAWSTGTGLFNYEQYF. Written as DNA, the CDR3 is TGTGCCTGGAGTACCGGGACAGGGTTGTTTAACTACGAGCAGTACTTC.

This clonotype came up a few times. DNA for the CDR3: TGTGCCAGCAGTTTTTCCGGGGCCTCCTGGGGCTACACCTTC. Encoded protein: CASSFSGASWGYTF. The J gene is TRBJ1-2, the V gene TRBV27; D might be TRBD1 (5 bases). CDR1 MNHEY and CDR2 SMNVEV come from the germline V gene (reference sequence). There are 14 residues in the CDR3. The V gene lost 3 bases and the J gene lost 8 bases, with 16 bases spanning the gap.

In this sample, this clonotype turned up a few times. Germline and junction disagree at one end, which may indicate a read error. The chain joins TRBV29-1 to TRBJ2-3, with D uncertain. This CDR3 region has 13 residues. In germline, CDR1 is SQVTM, CDR2 ANQGSEA. CDR3 region: CSAQTVSTDTQYF. DNA of the CDR3: TGCAGCGCTCAGACGGTGAGCACGGATACGCAGTATTTT.

This clonotype was recorded a few times. The J gene is TRBJ2-1, the V gene TRBV7-2, with TRBD2 as a possible D gene (5 bases). There are 15 residues in the CDR3. Germline assignment: CDR1 SGHTA and CDR2 FQGNSA. Between the trimmed V and J ends, which lost 3 bases and 2 bases, there was a span of 11 bases. As DNA, the CDR3 is TGTGCCAGCAGCTTCCTAGCTGACGCCTACAATGAGCAGTTCTTC. It codes for CASSFLADAYNEQFF.

With regard to this clonotype: One end of the junction does not line up with germline, which may come from a read error. This rearrangement joins TRBV12-3 or TRBV12-4 to TRBJ2-3; 8 nucleotides align to TRBD2. This CDR3 spans 18 amino acids. The CDR3 nucleotides read TGTGCCAGCAGTTTAGCGCTCGGCACCAGGACTAGCACAGATATGCAGTATTTT. The encoded protein is CASSLALGTRTSTDMQYF.

The chain uses TRBV29-1 and TRBJ2-1; a weak D match, TRBD2 (6 bases). This CDR3 comprises 16 residues. The V gene lost 0 bases and the J gene lost 0 bases, with 12 bases spanning the gap. The germline V gene has CDR1 SQVTM and CDR2 ANQGSEA. The CDR3, as DNA: TGCAGCGTTGAAGAAGATTCTAGCGTCTCCTACAATGAGCAGTTCTTC. Translated, it gives CSVEEDSSVSYNEQFF.

This clonotype was counted between two and nine times. This chain uses TRBV15 with TRBJ2-7; TRBD1 aligns across 9 bases. With V trimmed by 0 bases and J by 3 bases, 3 bases remained unmatched. Germline CDR1 and CDR2: LNHNV and YYDKDF (reference sequence). CDR3 length equals 15 residues. CDR3 nucleotide sequence: TGTGCCACCAGCAGAGAGGGGACAGGGAGCTACGAGCAGTACTTC. The encoded protein is CATSREGTGSYEQYF.

The table lists this clonotype with a few counts. The chain employs TRBV3-1 and TRBJ2-3, with D unclear. The V and J ends lost 4 bases and 4 bases respectively, with 9 bases between them. Germline values: CDR1 LGHDT, CDR2 YNNKEL (reference sequence). The CDR3 length is 13 residues. CDR3 DNA sequence: TGTGCCAGCAGCCTCGGCGAAGCAGATACGCAGTATTTT. This translates into CASSLGEADTQYF.

This clonotype showed up just a few times. The chain has TRBV9 and TRBJ2-7; D uncertain. Deletions cut 0 bases from V and 6 bases from J, with 13 bases between. The CDR3 sequence is 14 residues long. Germline-derived CDR1 and CDR2 are SGDLS and YYNGEE. This chain's CDR3 is CASSVGATSGEQYF. The CDR3 coding sequence is TGTGCCAGCAGCGTAGGTGCGACGTCTGGCGAGCAGTACTTC.

DNA of the CDR3: TGCAGTGCTAGAGATCAACGCGGACAGAACAATGAGCAGTTCTTC. Residues: CSARDQRGQNNEQFF. The chain has TRBV20-1 and TRBJ2-1, with D perhaps matching TRBD1 (6 bases). Trimming shortened V by 0 bases and J by 5 bases, and 14 bases separated the two germline ends. The CDR3 is 15 amino acids. In germline, CDR1 is DFQATT, CDR2 SNEGSKA (reference sequence).

This clonotype was counted between two and nine times. V is TRBV7-2 and J is TRBJ1-2, with TRBD1 matching over 8 bases. The ends lost 7 bases at V and 8 bases at J; junction bases unmatched: 9. Germline V gives CDR1 SGHTA, CDR2 FQGNSA. The CDR3 runs to 13 residues. The CDR3 region has the DNA TGTGCCAGCACCCCCGGACAGGGCAGGGGCTACACCTTC. It codes for CASTPGQGRGYTF. Full variable domain (rest looked up from reference TRBV7-2 and TRBJ1-2): GAGVSQSPSNKVTEKGKDVELRCDPISGHTALYWYRQSLGQGLEFLIYFQGNSAPDKSGLPSDRFSAERTGGSVSTLTIQRTQQEDSAVYLCASTPGQGRGYTFGSGTRLTVV.

The rearrangement joins TRBV7-2 to TRBJ2-5; no reliable D call. CDR1 is SGHTA, CDR2 FQGNSA, per germline. V was shortened by 3 bases and J by 1 base, with 6 bases between the two germline ends. The CDR3 covers 13 residues. The CDR3 DNA reads TGTGCCAGCAGCTTTTATGGCCAAGAGACCCAGTACTTC. This codes for CASSFYGQETQYF.

The chain links TRBV5-1 to TRBJ1-5; TRBD1 matches 7 bases. The CDR3 is made up of 15 amino acids. V shed 4 bases, J shed 5 bases, and the junction held 9 bases outside the gene matches. CDR1 is SGHRS, CDR2 YFSETQ, per germline. The chain's CDR3 is CASSPGGGLDQPQHF. CDR3 nucleotide sequence: TGCGCCAGCAGCCCAGGGGGGGGGCTCGATCAGCCCCAGCATTTT.

This chain uses TRBV29-1 with TRBJ2-7, with 8 bases aligning to TRBD1. Germline CDR1 is SQVTM and CDR2 is ANQGSEA. The J segment lost 6 bases and the V segment lost 4 bases, leaving 5 bases of the junction unmatched. The CDR3 totals 12 residues. CDR3 sequence reads: CSVAGQGREQYF. The DNA of the CDR3 is TGCAGCGTTGCCGGACAGGGACGCGAGCAGTACTTC.

Only a few counts were recorded for this clonotype. The genes are TRBV29-1 and TRBJ2-7; a weak D match, TRBD1 (6 bases). The ends were cut back, 2 bases at V and 4 bases at J, with 12 bases in the middle. Looked up from germline, CDR1 is SQVTM and CDR2 is ANQGSEA. The CDR3 consists of 13 residues. This CDR3 is CSVELGASYEQYF. The CDR3 DNA sequence: TGCAGCGTTGAATTGGGGGCGTCGTACGAGCAGTACTTC.

The chain couples TRBV19 to TRBJ1-1; 7 bases align to TRBD1. J lost 5 bases, V lost 4 bases, and 4 bases had no gene match. Germline CDR1 LNHDA, CDR2 SQIVND (reference sequence). The CDR3 is 13 residues long. CDR3 amino acids: CASSTNRGTEAFF. In nucleotides, the CDR3 is TGTGCCAGTAGTACCAACAGGGGAACTGAAGCTTTCTTT.

This clonotype was recorded a few times. The CDR3 is CSVAGTRGETQYF. The DNA for the CDR3 is TGCAGCGTGGCGGGGACTAGGGGTGAGACCCAGTACTTC. The chain carries TRBV29-1 and TRBJ2-5, with 8 nucleotides matching TRBD2. V shed 6 bases, J shed 5 bases, and the junction held 8 bases outside the gene matches. The germline CDR1 and CDR2 sequences are SQVTM and ANQGSEA. The CDR3 is 13 residues long.